Listed here are 15 T cell receptor beta chains from one sample, sequenced in a study of human thymus T cells. The table came from immunoSEQ multiplex PCR; TCRdb's copy has only in-frame clones and leaves some out. Of 57,000 or so clones listed, approximately 95% are singletons. The sequenced sample consisted of blood. The receptors derive from a boy younger than two with a congenital heart defect but otherwise immunologically healthy.

V usage is TRBV5-8 and J usage is TRBJ1-4; D gene unclear. The CDR3 length is 14 residues. In germline, CDR1 is SGHTS, CDR2 YDEGEE. V gave up 1 base and J gave up 3 bases, with 7 bases separating them. The CDR3 coding sequence is TGTGCCAGCAGCTTGAGGAGGCCTAATGAAAAACTGTTTTTT. Encoded protein: CASSLRRPNEKLFF.

The chain carries TRBV14 and TRBJ1-6; D ambiguous. V gave up 4 bases and J gave up 2 bases, with 12 bases separating them. The CDR3 is made up of 16 amino acids. CDR1 and CDR2 (germline): SGHDN, FVKESK. This CDR3 reads CASSLTAGPYNSPLHF. CDR3 bases: TGTGCCAGCAGCCTGACGGCCGGGCCCTATAATTCACCCCTCCACTTT.

The chain is built from TRBV29-1 and TRBJ2-1, with TRBD2 identical over 8 bases. Germline CDR1 is SQVTM and CDR2 is ANQGSEA. The V segment lost 7 bases and the J segment 7 bases; nucleotides outside the gene matches: 6. This CDR3 has 12 residues. The CDR3, as DNA: TGCAGCGCGCTTTTAGCGGGAAATGAGCAGTTCTTC. This gives the protein CSALLAGNEQFF.

The rearrangement links TRBV7-9 to TRBJ2-7; TRBD2 matches 11 bases. The germline V gene has CDR1 SEHNR and CDR2 FQNEAQ (reference sequence). This CDR3 comprises 14 residues. With V trimmed by 3 bases and J by 5 bases, 3 bases remained unmatched. CDR3: CASSFSGRADEQYF. In DNA form, the CDR3 reads TGTGCCAGCAGCTTTAGCGGGAGGGCCGACGAGCAGTACTTC.

CDR3: CASSSRGQPQHF. The CDR3, as DNA: TGTGCCAGCAGCTCCAGGGGTCAGCCCCAGCATTTT. This sequence joins TRBV21-1 and TRBJ1-5; the listed D gene, TRBD1, was not tested against the DNA. TRBV21-1 is annotated as a pseudogene. This CDR3 has 12 amino acids.

This chain links TRBV2 with TRBJ1-6, with a weak D call TRBD1 (6 bases). The CDR3 covers 13 residues. V was cut by 5 bases and J by 7 bases, with 9 bases left in between. Germline values: CDR1 SNHLY, CDR2 FYNNEI. CDR3 sequence reads: CASSRQGNSPLHF. CDR3 in DNA: TGTGCCAGCAGTAGGCAGGGGAATTCACCCCTCCACTTT.

V is TRBV7-9 and J is TRBJ2-1; a possible D gene is TRBD1 (8 bases). The CDR3 covers 16 residues. Germline V CDR1 and CDR2: SEHNR, FQNEAQ (reference sequence). Trimming pared 5 bases from V and 3 bases from J, leaving 17 bases between. CDR3 nucleotide sequence: TGTGCCAGCAGCCCACAGGGGGGGCTGAGCTACAATGAGCAGTTCTTC. It codes for CASSPQGGLSYNEQFF.

The chain joins TRBV10-1 to TRBJ2-7; 13 bases agree with TRBD2. V lost 10 bases to trimming and J lost 2 bases; unmatched junction nucleotides: 11. The CDR3 length is 16 residues. Germline V CDR1 and CDR2: WNHNN, SYGVQD (reference sequence). CDR3 in amino acids: CATPSELAGGPYEQYF. The DNA of the CDR3 is TGCGCCACCCCCTCTGAACTAGCGGGAGGGCCCTACGAGCAGTACTTC.

The sample holds a few counts of this clone. The V gene is TRBV21-1, the J gene TRBJ1-1. TRBV21-1 is classified as a pseudogene. The CDR3 is 17 residues long. This chain's CDR3 is CASSKRMAGTKDTEAFF. The CDR3 coding sequence is TGTGCCAGCAGCAAAAGGATGGCCGGGACGAAGGACACTGAAGCTTTCTTT.

The rearrangement joins TRBV27 to TRBJ1-1; D might be TRBD1 (6 bases). Trimming removed 5 bases at V and 1 base at J, with 17 bases between. This CDR3 has 16 residues. Germline CDR1 reads MNHEY; CDR2 reads SMNVEV (reference sequence). CDR3 amino acids: CASSPVHRVGNTEAFF. The CDR3 DNA reads as TGTGCCAGCAGTCCCGTGCACAGGGTTGGGAACACTGAAGCTTTCTTT.

The gene calls are TRBV7-6 and TRBJ2-5; 15 bases align to TRBD2. The CDR3 sequence is 17 residues long. V trimming: 5 bases; J trimming: 3 bases; junction bases outside the gene matches: 7. Germline-derived CDR1 and CDR2 are SGHVS and FNYEAQ. The CDR3 DNA is TGTGCCAGCAGCCTAGGACTAGCGGGAGGGGAGGAAGAGACCCAGTACTTC. This encodes CASSLGLAGGEEETQYF.

The CDR3 is CASSQEEAGTTSGHQGYEQYF. In nucleotides, the CDR3 is TGTGCCAGCAGCCAAGAAGAGGCGGGAACAACTAGCGGCCACCAGGGGTACGAGCAGTACTTC. The chain links TRBV14 to TRBJ2-7, with TRBD2 identical over 8 bases. This CDR3 comprises 21 residues. Germline lookup yields CDR1 SGHDN and CDR2 FVKESK. J was trimmed by 4 bases and V by 0 bases; bases with no gene match: 23. The full variable domain, in which reference TRBV14 and TRBJ2-7 provide the parts outside the CDR3, is EAGVTQFPSHSVIEKGQTVTLRCDPISGHDNLYWYRRVMGKEIKFLLHFVKESKQDESGMPNNRFLAERTGGTYSTLKVQPAELEDSGVYFCASSQEEAGTTSGHQGYEQYFGPGTRLTVT.

The V and J genes are TRBV2 and TRBJ2-7; 7 positions match TRBD1. This CDR3 comprises 13 residues. Germline CDR1 SNHLY, CDR2 FYNNEI. Trimming cost V 10 bases and J 0 bases; bases outside gene matches: 6. DNA for the CDR3: TGTGCCACCAGACAGGGCCACTCCTACGAGCAGTACTTC. It specifies CATRQGHSYEQYF.

The gene calls are TRBV10-3 and TRBJ2-5; 9 bases match TRBD1. Trimming cost V 6 bases and J 2 bases; bases outside gene matches: 7. CDR1 and CDR2 from the germline V gene are ENHRY and SYGVKD. This CDR3 is built from 15 residues. CDR3 bases: TGTGCCATCAGAGCCACCGGGACAGGGCAAGAGACCCAGTACTTC. Translation: CAIRATGTGQETQYF.

The gene calls are TRBV4-3 and TRBJ2-3, with D possibly being TRBD1 or TRBD2 (6 bases each). V gave up 0 bases and J gave up 1 base, with 8 bases separating them. Germline V gene data show CDR1 as LGHNA and CDR2 as YSLEER. The CDR3 sequence is 15 residues long. The CDR3 sequence is CASSQDRGRTDTQYF. The CDR3 DNA follows: TGCGCCAGCAGCCAAGACCGGGGGCGCACAGATACGCAGTATTTT.